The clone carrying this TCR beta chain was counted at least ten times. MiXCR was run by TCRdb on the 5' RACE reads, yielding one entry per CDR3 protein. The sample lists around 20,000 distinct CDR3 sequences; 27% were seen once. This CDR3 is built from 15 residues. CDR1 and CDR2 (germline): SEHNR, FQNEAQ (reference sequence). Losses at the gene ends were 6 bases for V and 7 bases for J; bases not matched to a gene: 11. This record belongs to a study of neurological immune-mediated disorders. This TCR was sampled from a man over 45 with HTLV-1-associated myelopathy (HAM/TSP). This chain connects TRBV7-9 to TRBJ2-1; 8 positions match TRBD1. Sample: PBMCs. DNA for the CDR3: TGTGCCAGCAGACCCGACAGGGGCGGTTTTAATGAGCAGTTCTTC. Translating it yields CASRPDRGGFNEQFF.